The T cell receptor beta chain described here comes from a study of blood T cell repertoires in COVID-19 (dated by TCRdb to 2019 to 2021). Broadly, across the study: Collaborator samples came from the United States, Italy and Spain and covered acute and convalescent phases of COVID-19. The prospective study material was composed of cDNA or gDNA derived from T cells, B-cell-depleted T cells, or PBMCs. The dataset comprised deeply sampled blood TCRbeta repertoires from subjects exposed to, actively infected with, or recovered from COVID-19. The repertoires were made available in a free public database intended to serve as a resource for research on the immune response to SARS-CoV-2. The samples were drawn from the first 160 participants of the ongoing ImmuneRACE study and from 1,254 subjects provided by 6 global collaborators. The sample metadata nearly always contained a de-identified subject ID, COVID-19 status, age in years and sex. Where available, HLA class I and class II types were obtained from metadata supplied by the sample provider rather than from assay-based typing.

V drops 5 bases and J drops 8 bases, leaving 15 bases in between. From its cysteine to its phenylalanine, the CDR3 spans 14 amino acids. CDR3 DNA is the only sequence kept; it has 42 bases, read in frame from the first base. The CDR1 and CDR2 encoded by the germline V gene are MDHEN and SYDVKM. About this clone itself: It has no known antigen specificity. No clone much larger than this one lies a single base away; base qualities are absent.

TCRbeta CDR3 regions were amplified from genomic DNA by means of the immunoSEQ Assay, a bias-controlled multiplex PCR. On the study's bioinformatics: The number of nucleated cells in each sample was estimated from the amplification of reference gene primers within the assay. To quantify the absolute abundance of each unique TCRbeta CDR3 rearrangement, sequence reads were collapsed and filtered. Productive Simpson clonality was computed per sample as the square root of Simpson's diversity index over productive rearrangements. TCRdb mirrors the immuneACCESS table, restricted to in-frame sequences. Some clones are absent from its copies; in checked studies, under half trace to an unresolved V gene, and the reason for the others is unknown. Clone size and the V and J calls come from that table; the DNA yielded D and trimming. This sample gives 250,000 to 350,000 clones in total; 87% of them show up just once. Approximately 5.4% of the sample is held by the ten biggest clonotypes.

What the research found in general, with its limitations: The quantity of clinical and demographic metadata differed by source and by participant and was supplied without curation.

Enrolling through a virtual design, the prospective study's participants ranged in age from about 18 to 89 years and lived across roughly 24 United States geographic areas. In the prospective study, participants were assigned to cohorts based on the clinical history participants reported in a screening survey and a study questionnaire. Recovered participants in ImmuneRACE Cohort 3 were defined by two consecutive negative NP/OP PCR tests, clearance by a healthcare professional, or resolution of symptoms. In the prospective study, mobile phlebotomists collected whole blood, serum and a nasopharyngeal or oropharyngeal swab from each participant. Over a roughly two-month period, participants in the prospective study had the option of providing additional blood draws and questionnaires. Blood samples from the prospective study were shipped frozen or at room temperature prior to DNA extraction.

Material: PBMCs or T cells enriched from blood (not recorded which). The sequence came from a woman aged 30 to 39 who had recovered from COVID-19. Rearrangement joined TRBV28 to TRBJ1-4, with the D gene not clear enough to name. The DNA sequence is as follows: TGTGCCAGCAGTCCTAGCATACCACGGGAAAAACTGTTTTTT. Its protein product is CASSPSIPREKLFF. The entire variable domain, with the stretches around the CDR3 drawn from the reference TRBV28 and TRBJ1-4 proteins, is DVKVTQSSRYLVKRTGEKVFLECVQDMDHENMFWYRQDPGLGLRLIYFSYDVKMKEKGDIPEGYSVSREKKERFSLILESASTNQTSMYLCASSPSIPREKLFFGSGTQLSVL.